The clone carrying this T cell receptor (beta chain) rates as medium-sized (0.01 to 0.1%). Its antigen remains unknown. This sample stems from a study of T cells in Graves' hyperthyroidism and ophthalmopathy. Uncontrolled infection, other autoimmune disease, pregnancy or lactation disqualified patients from enrolment. Trimming cost V 3 bases and J 11 bases, with 9 bases left between them. Germline V gene lookup returns CDR1 KGHDR and CDR2 SFDVKD. The CDR3 sequence is 11 residues long. Points from the study as a whole: The majority of expanded thyroid clonotypes above 0.001 also appeared in blood. From stable hyperthyroidism, ophthalmopathy was separated by a 13 V-J model.

RNA transcripts gave rise to amplified TCR beta CDR3 regions. Using the HTBI primer set, a first-round RT-PCR was run on the TCR CDR3. MiXCR was run by TCRdb on the multiplex PCR reads, yielding one entry per CDR3 protein. This table has 550,000 to 700,000 distinct CDR3 sequences, 35% to 55% appearing once. This receptor was identified in an adult woman with Graves' disease, either hyperthyroidism or ophthalmopathy (not recorded which). The chain employs TRBV24-1 and TRBJ1-1; possibly TRBD1 for D (5 bases). Material for sequencing was peripheral blood or thyroid tissue (not recorded which). The CDR3 DNA follows: TGTGCCACCAGTGATGGGACTAAGGCTTTCTTT. Protein product: CATSDGTKAFF.